This TCR beta chain was obtained from a study of siplizumab effects on memory and regulatory T cells. Study-wide findings and caveats: A mean of about 62% of mappable alloreactive CD4+ clones were Treg-derived with siplizumab, compared with more than 25% in controls.

Trimming removed 2 bases from V and 1 base from J, with 7 bases in between. The CDR3 runs 14 residues. Looked up from germline, CDR1 is MNHNY and CDR2 is SVGAGI (reference sequence). Only in-frame clones appear in the TCRdb table, and some are missing; sequencing was by immunoSEQ multiplex PCR. The table includes some 120,000 clones, about 94% detected once. In its sample, this clone was seen once. Its antigen is not identified. Source material: non-Treg CD4+ T cells sorted from blood. This TCR came from a human donor in good health. This sequence joins TRBV6-6 and TRBJ2-3, with D tentatively TRBD2 (5 bases). The CDR3 DNA reads as TGTGCCAGCAGTTACAACGGGGGCACAGATACGCAGTATTTT. Protein product: CASSYNGGTDTQYF.